Below are 17 T cell receptor beta chains sequenced from a single sample in a study of memory CD4+ T cells and cytomegalovirus serostatus. Sequenced by immunoSEQ multiplex PCR; TCRdb stores in-frame clones only, minus some. In the table there are around 99,000 clones, approximately 80% of which are singletons. The sort gate was single viable CD3+CD4+CD8-CD45RO+ cells for memory CD4+ T cells. The sample comprised memory CD4+ T cells from blood. The receptors stem from an adult in good health and CMV-seropositive.

The genes are TRBV28 and TRBJ2-1; D might be TRBD1 (6 bases). This CDR3 comprises 14 residues. Trimming stripped 6 bases from V and 3 bases from J, with 12 bases between. Germline V gene lookup returns CDR1 MDHEN and CDR2 SYDVKM. The CDR3 is CASRPRQDYNEQFF. In DNA form, the CDR3 reads TGTGCCAGCAGGCCGCGACAGGACTACAATGAGCAGTTCTTC.

V gene TRBV4-1 combines with J gene TRBJ1-1; D possibly corresponds to TRBD1 (5 bases). Germline V gene sequence: CDR1 MGHRA, CDR2 YSYEKL. The V end lost 4 bases, the J end lost 6 bases, and 18 bases lay between the germline ends. This CDR3 has 15 residues. The CDR3, as DNA: TGCGCCAGCAGCCTCCTTGGGACCGGGGTATCTGAAGCTTTCTTT. It specifies CASSLLGTGVSEAFF.

This chain links TRBV19 with TRBJ1-5; TRBD1 matches 9 bases. CDR1 LNHDA and CDR2 SQIVND come from the germline V gene (reference sequence). This CDR3 has 15 amino acids. Unmatched junction bases numbered 8, after V lost 6 bases and J lost 5 bases. The CDR3 region has the DNA TGTGCCAGTAGACCCCTAGACAGGGGGGATCAGCCCCAGCATTTT. Its protein product is CASRPLDRGDQPQHF.

This clone was detected only once. The chain uses TRBV27 and TRBJ1-2, with 9 bases identical to TRBD1. The length of the CDR3 is 14 residues. J was trimmed by 4 bases and V by 9 bases; bases with no gene match: 9. Germline assignment: CDR1 MNHEY and CDR2 SMNVEV (reference sequence). This chain's CDR3 is CASRPWTGAYGYTF. The CDR3, as DNA: TGTGCCAGTCGACCCTGGACAGGGGCCTATGGCTACACCTTC.

The rearrangement links TRBV30 to TRBJ2-7; 8 positions agree with TRBD1. This CDR3 comprises 12 residues. The germline V gene has CDR1 GTSNPN and CDR2 SVGIG (reference sequence). V was clipped by 2 bases and J by 6 bases; unmatched bases: 3. Here the CDR3 DNA reads TGTGCCTGGAGTCCACAGGGGGTCGAGCAGTACTTC. Protein product: CAWSPQGVEQYF. Full variable domain (outside the CDR3, taken from reference TRBV30 and TRBJ2-7): SQTIHQWPATLVQPVGSPLSLECTVEGTSNPNLYWYRQAAGRGLQLLFYSVGIGQISSEVPQNLSASRPQDRQFILSSKKLLLSDSGFYLCAWSPQGVEQYFGPGTRLTVT.

This chain links TRBV6-5 with TRBJ2-1, with TRBD2 identical over 7 bases. The CDR3 length is 12 residues. From germline, CDR1 is MNHEY and CDR2 SVGAGI. Losses at the gene ends were 5 bases for V and 12 bases for J; bases not matched to a gene: 7. The CDR3 DNA reads as TGTGCCAGCAGTCCTACTAGCGACATGCAGTTCTTC. As protein: CASSPTSDMQFF.

V gene TRBV7-2 combines with J gene TRBJ1-1; a possible D gene is TRBD1 (6 bases). The length of the CDR3 is 17 residues. V lost 1 base and J lost 0, with 15 bases in between. Germline loops: CDR1 SGHTA, CDR2 FQGNSA. CDR3 protein: CASSLGLGAGLNTEAFF. The CDR3 DNA reads as TGTGCCAGCAGCTTAGGGTTGGGGGCCGGACTGAACACTGAAGCTTTCTTT.

This rearrangement joins TRBV4-2 to TRBJ1-5; tentatively, D is TRBD1 (6 bases). Trimming took off 0 bases at V and 2 bases at J, with 11 bases between the two ends. This CDR3 comprises 16 residues. Germline V gene sequence: CDR1 LGHNA, CDR2 YNFKEQ. The CDR3 nucleotides are TGTGCCAGCAGCCAAGATCAGGCAGGGGGCAATCAGCCCCAGCATTTT. Its translation: CASSQDQAGGNQPQHF.

The chain is built from TRBV7-8 and TRBJ2-3; 7 positions match TRBD2. The CDR3 is 13 residues long. The V and J ends lost 2 bases and 11 bases, in that order; junction bases with no gene match: 7. Germline lookup yields CDR1 SGHVS and CDR2 FQNEAQ. For the CDR3, the DNA is TGTGCCAGCAGCTTATTCGGCGGGAGTAAGCAGTATTTT. As protein: CASSLFGGSKQYF.

This chain joins TRBV6-6 and TRBJ1-4; no firm D call. CDR3 length equals 13 residues. Germline assignment: CDR1 MNHNY and CDR2 SVGAGI (reference sequence). V was shortened by 7 bases and J by 8 bases, with 14 bases between the two germline ends. CDR3 nucleotides: TGTGCCAGCACTGTGAATGCGGGGGAAAAACTGTTTTTT. Protein product: CASTVNAGEKLFF.

This sequence joins TRBV6-1 and TRBJ2-2; D may be TRBD1 or TRBD2 (6 bases each). Germline CDR1 and CDR2: MNHNS and SASEGT. Trimming left V 3 bases short and J 2 bases short, with 13 bases between. CDR3 length equals 16 residues. The DNA of the CDR3 is TGTGCCAGCAGTGACCTAAGGGGGGCCAACACCGGGGAGCTGTTTTTT. This codes for CASSDLRGANTGELFF.

The rearrangement joins TRBV28 to TRBJ1-2; D uncertain. In germline, CDR1 is MDHEN, CDR2 SYDVKM. V shed 11 bases and J shed 0 bases, with 10 bases lying between them. The CDR3 is 12 residues long. CDR3 coding DNA: TGTGCCGGAAGGACGGCTAACTATGGCTACACCTTC. Translated: CAGRTANYGYTF.

The V and J genes are TRBV15 and TRBJ1-4; no reliable D call. CDR3 length equals 15 residues. The V end lost 2 bases, the J end lost 8 bases, and 15 bases lay between the germline ends. The germline V gene has CDR1 LNHNV and CDR2 YYDKDF (reference sequence). In DNA form, the CDR3 reads TGTGCCACCAGCAGACAACAGAGTCCGGGGGAAAAACTGTTTTTT. Translation: CATSRQQSPGEKLFF. The full variable domain, with the rest looked up from reference TRBV15 and TRBJ1-4, is DAMVIQNPRYQVTQFGKPVTLSCSQTLNHNVMYWYQQKSSQAPKLLFHYYDKDFNNEADTPDNFQSRRPNTSFCFLDIRSPGLGDTAMYLCATSRQQSPGEKLFFGSGTQLSVL.

This sequence joins TRBV13 and TRBJ1-2; 9 nucleotides agree with TRBD1. The CDR3 runs 16 residues. Germline V gene data show CDR1 as PRHDT and CDR2 as FYEKMQ (reference sequence). V shed 4 bases and J 8 bases; nucleotides not matched to a gene: 14. CDR3 nucleotides: TGTGCCAGCAGCTCGGACAGGGGTATGGTCGTAGTCGGCTACACCTTC. Its protein product is CASSSDRGMVVVGYTF.

This chain connects TRBV7-8 to TRBJ1-1; D gene unclear. Germline V gene sequence: CDR1 SGHVS, CDR2 FQNEAQ. V lost 4 bases, J lost 4 bases, and 10 bases lay in between. The CDR3 length is 13 residues. The CDR3 DNA is TGTGCCAGCAGCTCGCAGATCAGCACTGAAGCTTTCTTT. Translation gives CASSSQISTEAFF.

This chain links TRBV5-6 with TRBJ2-5; D gene uncertain. Germline V gives CDR1 SGHDT, CDR2 YYEEEE. This CDR3 region has 14 residues. The V gene lost 5 bases and the J gene lost 0 bases, with 11 bases spanning the gap. The CDR3 bases are TGTGCCAGCAGTTACAGCGCGTACCAAGAGACCCAGTACTTC. Protein: CASSYSAYQETQYF. Looking up the rest from reference TRBV5-6 and TRBJ2-5 gives the full variable domain: DAGVTQSPTHLIKTRGQQVTLRCSPKSGHDTVSWYQQALGQGPQFIFQYYEEEERQRGNFPDRFSGHQFPNYSSELNVNALLLGDSALYLCASSYSAYQETQYFGPGTRLLVL.

V is TRBV5-1 and J is TRBJ1-3, with 7 bases identical to TRBD1. Looked up from germline, CDR1 is SGHRS and CDR2 is YFSETQ. The length of the CDR3 is 15 residues. The junction had 3 bases not matched to a gene; V was cut back by 3 bases and J by 0 bases. The CDR3 DNA reads as TGCGCCAGCAGCTCGGGACAGAGCTCTGGAAACACCATATATTTT. Translation: CASSSGQSSGNTIYF.